There are many counts of the clone carrying this TCR beta chain. What it binds is not known. These data belong to a study of read filtering for tumor transcriptome and immune sequencing. As for the study in general: Mean patient age was roughly 66 years, range roughly 40 to 85; 17 male, some 15 female. Transcriptome libraries were built from DNase-treated RNA. Findings and limits, study-wide: IR-seq captured clonotypes deeper and more reliably than RNA-seq.

Sampling of bone marrow took place during active disease in every patient. This CDR3 spans 16 amino acids. V lost 2 bases, J lost 1 base, and 14 bases lay in between. Germline V gives CDR1 MNHNY, CDR2 SVGAGI (reference sequence). The library was built from about 400 ng RNA with molecular barcoded adaptors for alpha/delta and beta/gamma chains. TCRdb redid the calling of the reads with MiXCR, one entry per CDR3 protein. This table holds about 130,000 distinct CDR3 sequences, about an eighth found once. The chain recombines TRBV6-6 with TRBJ1-1; D is undetermined. Sample: a population of CD138-negative cells sorted from bone marrow. This clonotype originated in a donor over 35 with multiple myeloma. DNA for the CDR3: TGTGCCAGCAGTTACGCTCCTTTGGCTGGGAACACTGAAGCTTTCTTT. It yields the protein CASSYAPLAGNTEAFF.